This TCR beta chain was observed in a study of blood T cell repertoires in COVID-19 (dated by TCRdb to the early 2020s). Background on the whole study: Collaborator samples came from the United States, Italy and Spain and covered acute and convalescent phases of COVID-19. The material from the prospective study consisted of cDNA or gDNA derived from T cells, B-cell-depleted T cells, or PBMCs. Deeply sampled blood TCRbeta repertoires from subjects exposed to, actively infected with, or recovered from COVID-19 were included in the dataset. A de-identified subject ID, COVID-19 status, age in years and sex were almost always included in the sample metadata. The repertoires were released in a freely available public database meant as a resource for research on the immune response to SARS-CoV-2. Where available, HLA class I and class II types were obtained from metadata supplied by the sample provider rather than from assay-based typing. Samples were obtained from the ongoing ImmuneRACE study (first 160 participants) and from approximately 1,200 subjects provided by 6 global collaborators. The paper's findings and limits, for the study overall: The amount of clinical and demographic metadata varied by source and participant and was provided uncurated.

Compared with germline, V lacks 4 bases and J lacks 7 bases; bases without a gene match: 9. The CDR3 runs 16 residues from the cysteine to the phenylalanine. Only the CDR3 region is kept as DNA, spanning 48 bases read in frame from base 1. CDR1 is given as LGHDT and CDR2 as YNNKEL, both from the germline V gene (reference sequence). Another Seattle source contributed samples from volunteer blood donors who had recovered from COVID-19. Whole blood was collected in K2EDTA tubes by collaborating institutions according to the institutions' own protocols. For TCRbeta analysis, collaborators shipped samples as frozen whole blood, isolated PBMCs, or DNA extracted from either of those sample types. With respect to this clone: The target of this receptor is not known. No clone much larger than this one lies a single base away; base qualities are absent.

TCRbeta CDR3 regions were amplified from genomic DNA using the immunoSEQ Assay, a bias-controlled multiplex PCR. On the authors' methods: The number of nucleated cells in each sample was estimated by amplification of reference gene primers within the assay. To quantify the absolute abundance of each unique TCRbeta CDR3 rearrangement, sequence reads were collapsed and filtered. Productive Simpson clonality was computed per sample as the square root of Simpson's diversity index over productive rearrangements. In TCRdb, the immuneACCESS table is reduced to in-frame sequences with V and J assigned. These tables do not hold every clone; where another copy was compared, an unresolved V gene accounts for under half, and the others remain unexplained. V and J calls and clone size are those listed in that table; D and trimming were worked out from the DNA. The sample table contains 200,000 to 300,000 clones; only one count was recorded for about 89% of them. Roughly 9.8% of the sample is taken by the ten largest.

The chain couples TRBV3-1 (or the pseudogene TRBV3-2) to TRBJ2-2, with TRBD2 matching 10 junction bases. This clonotype was sampled from a man aged 35 to 55 who had recovered from COVID-19. The sample comprised peripheral blood. This receptor carries the CDR3 CASSLLAGAVVGELFF. The DNA reads TGTGCCAGCAGCCTTCTAGCGGGGGCGGTTGTCGGGGAGCTGTTTTTT.